This T cell receptor beta chain emerged from a study of human T cells and chemical hapten exposure. Study in general: Throughout a study of 20 to 25 weeks, patients underwent weekly scalp administration of diphenylcyclopropenone doses. Overall study results and limits: Versus controls, expanded TCRs had significantly more large CDR3 similarity clusters.

About this clonotype: The antigen is unknown.

The CDR3 contains 15 residues. V gave up 6 bases and J gave up 4 bases, with 15 bases separating them. CDR1 is MNHEY and CDR2 is SVGEGT in the germline V gene. TCRdb analysed the RACE reads with MiXCR anew, one entry per CDR3 protein. The sample carries under 450,000 distinct CDR3 sequences, more than 5% recorded once. Stated time point: patch test 2, 6 weeks after DPC sensitization. This sample's treatment: therapeutic diphenylcyclopropenone sensitization with weekly scalp DPC. V and J are TRBV6-2 or TRBV6-3 and TRBJ2-2; D remains ambiguous. The receptor was isolated from a woman between 18 and 30 years old with alopecia areata. Some clones in this sample may be carry-over from other donors' samples. Specimen: whole blood, collected in connection with sensitization to the hapten diphenylcyclopropenone (DPC). In nucleotides, the CDR3 is TGTGCCAGCAGCAACCCTTTCGGTTTCACCGGGGAGCTGTTTTTT. This translates into CASSNPFGFTGELFF.